This entry lists 28 T cell receptor beta chains sequenced from one sample in a study of blood T cell repertoires in COVID-19. The repertoire was sequenced with immunoSEQ multiplex PCR; TCRdb's copy has only in-frame clones and lacks some. The table has about 180,000 clones, around 85% seen once. The material sequenced was peripheral blood. These receptors originate from a person aged 70 to 85 with COVID-19, enrolled during active disease.

A single count supports this clone. This rearrangement joins TRBV7-2 to TRBJ2-7; D perhaps matches TRBD2 (6 bases). This CDR3 spans 15 amino acids. CDR1 is SGHTA and CDR2 is FQGNSA in the germline V gene. Trimming removed 5 bases from V and 0 bases from J, with 14 bases in between. CDR3 loop: CASSPGTSRSYEQYF. CDR3 coding DNA: TGTGCCAGCAGCCCCGGGACTTCCCGCTCCTACGAGCAGTACTTC.

The rearrangement uses TRBV7-6 and TRBJ2-2; TRBD2 might be the D (6 bases). Trimming took 1 base from V and 0 from J, leaving 12 bases between them. The CDR3 totals 17 residues. The germline V gene encodes CDR1 SGHVS and CDR2 FNYEAQ. This chain's CDR3 is CASSLEVRDSNTGELFF. CDR3 sequence (DNA): TGTGCCAGCAGCTTAGAGGTCAGGGACTCGAACACCGGGGAGCTGTTTTTT.

The genes are TRBV7-2 and TRBJ2-2; D not certain. CDR1 is SGHTA and CDR2 is FQGNSA in the germline V gene. The CDR3 spans 15 residues. V gave up 2 bases and J gave up 6 bases, with 13 bases separating them. In DNA, the CDR3 is TGTGCCAGCAGCTTACTAGGTTCTAGGTCCGGGGAGCTGTTTTTT. It translates to CASSLLGSRSGELFF. The complete variable domain, with remaining parts taken from reference TRBV7-2 and TRBJ2-2, reads GAGVSQSPSNKVTEKGKDVELRCDPISGHTALYWYRQSLGQGLEFLIYFQGNSAPDKSGLPSDRFSAERTGGSVSTLTIQRTQQEDSAVYLCASSLLGSRSGELFFGEGSRLTVL.

This clone was seen just once. This chain uses TRBV30 with TRBJ1-1, with TRBD1 matching over 9 bases. Germline CDR1 GTSNPN, CDR2 SVGIG (reference sequence). Losses at the gene ends were 4 bases for V and 5 bases for J; bases not matched to a gene: 8. The CDR3 length is 14 residues. CDR3 DNA: TGTGCCTGGAAGGCCGACAGGGGGTATACTGAAGCTTTCTTT. As protein: CAWKADRGYTEAFF.

The chain recombines TRBV6-5 with TRBJ2-3; the D gene is possibly TRBD1 (5 bases). The CDR3 spans 15 residues. Germline CDR1 MNHEY, CDR2 SVGAGI. The V and J ends lost 6 bases and 1 base respectively, with 14 bases between them. CDR3 sequence (DNA): TGTGCCAGCAGCGCAGGGTTCCTTGGCACAGATACGCAGTATTTT. Its translation: CASSAGFLGTDTQYF.

This chain connects TRBV29-1 to TRBJ2-3; a possible D gene is TRBD1 (5 bases). The CDR3 spans 13 residues. Per germline, CDR1 SQVTM and CDR2 ANQGSEA. V was cut by 0 bases and J by 8 bases, with 12 bases left in between. The CDR3 bases are TGCAGCGTTGAAGAAGGGGCCTGGGGTACGCAGTATTTT. Translating it yields CSVEEGAWGTQYF.

The CDR3 region is CASSPEAYWANYGYTF. CDR3 coding DNA: TGTGCCAGCAGCCCAGAGGCGTACTGGGCTAACTATGGCTACACCTTC. The gene calls are TRBV7-2 and TRBJ1-2; no reliable D call. Deletions cut 5 bases from V and 0 bases from J, with 16 bases between. The germline gives CDR1 SGHTA, CDR2 FQGNSA. This CDR3 is 16 amino acids long.

CDR3 protein: CASSHMNTEAFF. The DNA of the CDR3 is TGTGCCAGCAGCCATATGAACACTGAAGCTTTCTTT. The J gene is TRBJ1-1, the V gene TRBV3-1 (or the pseudogene TRBV3-2); D uncertain. Looked up from germline, CDR1 is LGHDT and CDR2 is YNNKEL (reference sequence). V lost 3 bases and J 0 bases, leaving 2 bases between the germline ends. The CDR3 has 12 residues.

The rearrangement links TRBV5-4 to TRBJ2-5, with 7 bases matching TRBD1. V lost 4 bases, J lost 1 base, and 1 base stayed unmatched. CDR3 length: 13 residues. Germline V gene data show CDR1 as SGHNT and CDR2 as YYREEE (reference sequence). CDR3 sequence (DNA): TGTGCCAGCAGCGACAGGGTCCAAGAGACCCAGTACTTC. Translation gives CASSDRVQETQYF.

This rearrangement joins TRBV3-1 (or the pseudogene TRBV3-2) to TRBJ1-1; D gene uncertain. The CDR3 covers 16 residues. CDR1 and CDR2 (germline): LGHDT, YNNKEL (reference sequence). V shed 1 base and J shed 0 bases, with 12 bases lying between them. CDR3 DNA sequence: TGTGCCAGCAGCCAAGCTCAACAGAGTCTGAACACTGAAGCTTTCTTT. Translation: CASSQAQQSLNTEAFF.

This rearrangement joins TRBV5-5 to TRBJ1-3; a possible D gene is TRBD1 (5 bases). Per the germline V gene, CDR1 is SGHKS and CDR2 is YYEKEE (reference sequence). The CDR3 covers 16 residues. Trimming cost V 4 bases and J 2 bases, with 16 bases left between them. In DNA form, the CDR3 reads TGTGCCAGCAGCCCCAGCGGGACGAAAGCTGGAAACACCATATATTTT. It encodes CASSPSGTKAGNTIYF.

V gene TRBV20-1 combines with J gene TRBJ2-3; possibly TRBD2 for D (5 bases). The CDR3 consists of 14 residues. Germline values: CDR1 DFQATT, CDR2 SNEGSKA (reference sequence). With 3 bases removed from V and 1 base from J, the gap between germline ends came to 11 bases. The DNA of the CDR3 is TGCAGTGCTAGTTTTAGTAGCGGCACAGATACGCAGTATTTT. Amino acid sequence: CSASFSSGTDTQYF.

The chain is built from TRBV30 and TRBJ2-2; 7 positions agree with TRBD2. CDR3 length: 18 residues. The V gene's germline CDR1 is GTSNPN and CDR2 SVGIG (reference sequence). V shed 2 bases and J 4 bases; nucleotides not matched to a gene: 16. The CDR3 sequence: CAWSTIEAGRGITGELFF. DNA for the CDR3: TGTGCCTGGAGTACTATCGAAGCGGGACGGGGGATCACCGGGGAGCTGTTTTTT.

Regarding this clone: Additional DNA sequences in this sample encode the identical CDR3. This sequence joins TRBV3-1 (or the pseudogene TRBV3-2) and TRBJ2-2; D gene ambiguous. The CDR3 length is 14 residues. Trimming stripped 1 base from V and 1 base from J, with 4 bases between. Germline V gives CDR1 LGHDT, CDR2 YNNKEL (reference sequence). For the CDR3, the DNA is TGTGCCAGCAGCCAAGTCAGGAACACCGGGGAGCTGTTTTTT. Translation gives CASSQVRNTGELFF.

The chain is built from TRBV2 and TRBJ1-1; perhaps TRBD1 as D (5 bases). Germline CDR1 reads SNHLY; CDR2 reads FYNNEI. V was cut by 5 bases and J by 1 base, with 11 bases left in between. The length of the CDR3 is 14 residues. Here the CDR3 DNA reads TGTGCCAGCAGTCCCACTACAGGGAACACTGAAGCTTTCTTT. Translation gives CASSPTTGNTEAFF.

This CDR3 is CASSLVAGGTNEKLFF. The CDR3 coding sequence is TGTGCCAGCAGCTTAGTTGCTGGGGGGACTAATGAAAAACTGTTTTTT. J is TRBJ1-4 and V is TRBV7-9; D is perhaps TRBD1 (5 bases). The ends were cut back, 1 base at V and 2 bases at J, with 11 bases in the middle. Germline assignment: CDR1 SEHNR and CDR2 FQNEAQ (reference sequence). CDR3 length: 16 residues. Drawing the rest from reference TRBV7-9 and TRBJ1-4, the complete variable domain is DTGVSQNPRHKITKRGQNVTFRCDPISEHNRLYWYRQTLGQGPEFLTYFQNEAQLEKSRLLSDRFSAERPKGSFSTLEIQRTEQGDSAMYLCASSLVAGGTNEKLFFGSGTQLSVL.

The J gene is TRBJ2-1, the V gene TRBV19; TRBD1 aligns across 8 bases. The V and J ends lost 0 bases and 9 bases, in that order; junction bases with no gene match: 13. The CDR3 length is 17 residues. Germline CDR1 and CDR2: LNHDA and SQIVND (reference sequence). CDR3 in amino acids: CASSIDTGRGRVSEQFF. In DNA form, the CDR3 reads TGTGCCAGTAGTATAGATACCGGCAGGGGGCGCGTTAGTGAGCAGTTCTTC.

The V call is TRBV15, the J call TRBJ2-7, with TRBD1 matching over 9 bases. CDR3 length equals 14 residues. Per the germline V gene, CDR1 is LNHNV and CDR2 is YYDKDF (reference sequence). The V and J ends lost 1 base and 3 bases, in that order; junction bases with no gene match: 1. The DNA of the CDR3 is TGTGCCACCAGCAGAGTGGGACAGGGCTACGAGCAGTACTTC. This sequence encodes CATSRVGQGYEQYF.

The chain is built from TRBV9 and TRBJ1-3; maybe TRBD1 (5 bases). Germline V gene sequence: CDR1 SGDLS, CDR2 YYNGEE. The length of the CDR3 is 16 residues. V dropped 4 bases and J dropped 0 bases, with 14 bases sitting between them. The DNA for the CDR3 is TGTGCCAGCAGCATACAAGACAGCGTCTCTGGAAACACCATATATTTT. Residues: CASSIQDSVSGNTIYF.

The chain links TRBV5-4 to TRBJ2-7; TRBD2 matches 11 bases. The V segment lost 1 base and the J segment 7 bases; nucleotides outside the gene matches: 7. The CDR3 has 15 amino acids. CDR1 is SGHNT, CDR2 YYREEE, per germline (reference sequence). Here the CDR3 DNA reads TGTGCCAGCAGCTTGTTACTAGCGGGAGAAGGTGAGCAGTACTTC. Its protein product is CASSLLLAGEGEQYF. Filled out from reference TRBV5-4 and TRBJ2-7, the complete variable domain reads ETGVTQSPTHLIKTRGQQVTLRCSSQSGHNTVSWYQQALGQGPQFIFQYYREEENGRGNFPPRFSGLQFPNYSSELNVNALELDDSALYLCASSLLLAGEGEQYFGPGTRLTVT.

The genes are TRBV27 and TRBJ1-6, with TRBD1 identical over 11 bases. The CDR3 spans 15 residues. Germline V lookup: CDR1 MNHEY, CDR2 SMNVEV (reference sequence). The V segment lost 4 bases and the J segment 7 bases; nucleotides outside the gene matches: 3. CDR3 sequence (DNA): TGTGCCAGCAGTTGGACAGGGGGCTGGAATTCACCCCTCCACTTT. Translation: CASSWTGGWNSPLHF.

The chain couples TRBV9 to TRBJ1-2, with 7 bases matching TRBD1. The germline gives CDR1 SGDLS, CDR2 YYNGEE. This CDR3 comprises 16 residues. The V gene end was trimmed by 9 bases and the J gene end by 6 bases; junction bases not matched to a gene: 20. The CDR3 DNA reads as TGTGCCATACATGGAGGGACAGCGAAATATCATCATGGCTACACCTTC. Protein: CAIHGGTAKYHHGYTF.

The rearrangement links TRBV27 to TRBJ1-1; no firm D call. The CDR3 runs to 14 residues. CDR1 and CDR2 (germline): MNHEY, SMNVEV (reference sequence). Trimming removed 2 bases at V and 5 bases at J, with 12 bases between. The CDR3: CASSLTPGGTEAFF. CDR3 DNA sequence: TGTGCCAGCAGTTTAACCCCGGGTGGGACTGAAGCTTTCTTT.

In regard to this clone: The identical CDR3 is also encoded by other nucleotide sequences in the sample. The J gene is TRBJ2-3, the V gene TRBV5-6; 11 bases align to TRBD2. The CDR3 extends over 16 amino acids. Germline CDR1 is SGHDT and CDR2 is YYEEEE. Trimming took 2 bases from V and 2 from J; bases not matched to a gene: 4. The CDR3 DNA reads TGTGCCAGCAGCTTCCTAGCGGGGGGTCTCACAGATACGCAGTATTTT. It encodes CASSFLAGGLTDTQYF. Supplemented by reference TRBV5-6 and TRBJ2-3, the full variable domain reads DAGVTQSPTHLIKTRGQQVTLRCSPKSGHDTVSWYQQALGQGPQFIFQYYEEEERQRGNFPDRFSGHQFPNYSSELNVNALLLGDSALYLCASSFLAGGLTDTQYFGPGTRLTVL.

Points on this clone: This CDR3 is also generated by other DNA sequences in the sample. This rearrangement joins TRBV5-1 to TRBJ2-3; TRBD2 aligns across 8 bases. V dropped 4 bases and J dropped 6; count of bases not matched to a gene: 7. Germline CDR1 SGHRS, CDR2 YFSETQ. CDR3 length: 14 residues. In DNA form, the CDR3 reads TGCGCCAGCAGCCCCGCGGGGGGCTCTGATACGCAGTATTTT. It codes for CASSPAGGSDTQYF.

The rearrangement links TRBV7-8 to TRBJ2-7; no definite D call. Per the germline V gene, CDR1 is SGHVS and CDR2 is FQNEAQ. The CDR3 contains 14 residues. Trimming stripped 1 base from V and 4 bases from J, with 11 bases between. The CDR3 region has the DNA TGTGCCAGCAGCTTAGAAGGTCGCGGTTACGAGCAGTACTTC. Amino acid sequence: CASSLEGRGYEQYF.

Only a few counts were recorded for this clone. The rearrangement uses TRBV27 and TRBJ2-7; 7 bases fit TRBD2. The CDR3 totals 15 residues. With V trimmed by 2 bases and J by 2 bases, 6 bases remained unmatched. Germline V gives CDR1 MNHEY, CDR2 SMNVEV (reference sequence). This CDR3 is CASSLRGLAAYEQYF. The CDR3 DNA reads as TGTGCCAGCAGTTTAAGAGGGCTAGCGGCCTACGAGCAGTACTTC.

The rearrangement uses TRBV28 and TRBJ2-1, with 7 bases identical to TRBD1. Trimming cost V 5 bases and J 5 bases; bases outside gene matches: 12. The germline V gene encodes CDR1 MDHEN and CDR2 SYDVKM. CDR3 length: 16 amino acids. CDR3 bases: TGTGCCAGCAGTGGACCTTATCCTACAGGGGACAATGAGCAGTTCTTC. As protein: CASSGPYPTGDNEQFF. The variable domain in full, completed from reference TRBV28 and TRBJ2-1, reads DVKVTQSSRYLVKRTGEKVFLECVQDMDHENMFWYRQDPGLGLRLIYFSYDVKMKEKGDIPEGYSVSREKKERFSLILESASTNQTSMYLCASSGPYPTGDNEQFFGPGTRLTVL.